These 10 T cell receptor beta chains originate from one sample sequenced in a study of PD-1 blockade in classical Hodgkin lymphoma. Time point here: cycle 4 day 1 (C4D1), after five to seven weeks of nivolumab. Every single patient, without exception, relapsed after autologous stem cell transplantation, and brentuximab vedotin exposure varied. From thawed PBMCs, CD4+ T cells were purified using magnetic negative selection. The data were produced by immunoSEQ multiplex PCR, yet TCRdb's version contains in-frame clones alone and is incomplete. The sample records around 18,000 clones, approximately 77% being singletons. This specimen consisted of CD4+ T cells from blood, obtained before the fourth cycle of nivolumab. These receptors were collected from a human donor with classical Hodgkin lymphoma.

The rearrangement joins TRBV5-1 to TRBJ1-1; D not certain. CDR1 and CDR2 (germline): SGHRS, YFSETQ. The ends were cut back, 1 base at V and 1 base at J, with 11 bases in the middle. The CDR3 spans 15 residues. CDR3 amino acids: CASSLSVRGNTEAFF. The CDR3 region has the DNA TGCGCCAGCAGCTTGAGTGTTCGGGGGAACACTGAAGCTTTCTTT.

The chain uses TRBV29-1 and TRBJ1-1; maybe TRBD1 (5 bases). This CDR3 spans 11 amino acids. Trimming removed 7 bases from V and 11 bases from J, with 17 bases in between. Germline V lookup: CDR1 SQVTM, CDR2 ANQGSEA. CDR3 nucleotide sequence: TGCAGCGCCATGTCAGGGCTTGAGGCTTTCTTT. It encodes CSAMSGLEAFF.

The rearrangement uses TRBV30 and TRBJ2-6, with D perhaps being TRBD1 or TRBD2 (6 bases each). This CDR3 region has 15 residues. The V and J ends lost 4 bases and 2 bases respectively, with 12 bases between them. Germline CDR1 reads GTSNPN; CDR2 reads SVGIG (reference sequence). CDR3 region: CAWNWGATGANVLTF. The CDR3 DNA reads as TGTGCCTGGAATTGGGGGGCGACTGGGGCCAACGTCCTGACTTTC.

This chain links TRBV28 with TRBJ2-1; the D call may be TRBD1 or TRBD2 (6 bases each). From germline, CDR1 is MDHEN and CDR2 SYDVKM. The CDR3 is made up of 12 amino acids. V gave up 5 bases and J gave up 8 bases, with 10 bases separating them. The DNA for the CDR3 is TGTGCCAGCAGTCTGGGGGGCCATGAGCAGTTCTTC. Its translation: CASSLGGHEQFF.

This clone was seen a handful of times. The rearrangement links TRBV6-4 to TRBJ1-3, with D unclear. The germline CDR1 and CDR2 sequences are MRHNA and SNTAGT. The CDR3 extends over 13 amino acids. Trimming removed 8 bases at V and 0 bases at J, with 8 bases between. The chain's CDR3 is CASPECSGNTIYF. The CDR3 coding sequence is TGTGCCAGCCCAGAGTGCTCTGGAAACACCATATATTTT.

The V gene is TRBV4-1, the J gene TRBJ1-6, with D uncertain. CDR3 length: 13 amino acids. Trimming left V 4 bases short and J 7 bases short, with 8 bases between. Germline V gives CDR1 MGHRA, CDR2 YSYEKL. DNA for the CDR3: TGCGCCAGCAGCCGTACACCAAATTCACCCCTCCACTTT. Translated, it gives CASSRTPNSPLHF.

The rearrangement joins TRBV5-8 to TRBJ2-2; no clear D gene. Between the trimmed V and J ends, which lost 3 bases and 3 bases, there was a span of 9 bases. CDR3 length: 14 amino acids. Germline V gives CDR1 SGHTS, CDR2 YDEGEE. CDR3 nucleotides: TGTGCCAGCAGCTCAGAACCTGACACCGGGGAGCTGTTTTTT. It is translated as CASSSEPDTGELFF.

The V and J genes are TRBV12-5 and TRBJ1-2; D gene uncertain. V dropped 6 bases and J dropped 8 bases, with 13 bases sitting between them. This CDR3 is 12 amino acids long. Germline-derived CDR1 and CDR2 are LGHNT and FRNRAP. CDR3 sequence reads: CASGRGPGGYTF. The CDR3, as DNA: TGTGCTAGTGGCCGAGGACCAGGCGGCTACACCTTC. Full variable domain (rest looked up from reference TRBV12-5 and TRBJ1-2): DARVTQTPRHKVTEMGQEVTMRCQPILGHNTVFWYRQTMMQGLELLAYFRNRAPLDDSGMPKDRFSAEMPDATLATLKIQPSEPRDSAVYFCASGRGPGGYTFGSGTRLTVV.

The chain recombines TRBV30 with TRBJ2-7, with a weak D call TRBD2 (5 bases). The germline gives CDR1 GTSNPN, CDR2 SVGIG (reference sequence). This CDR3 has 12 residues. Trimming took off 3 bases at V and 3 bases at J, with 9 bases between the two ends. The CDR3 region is CAWRPGSYEQYF. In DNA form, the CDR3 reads TGTGCCTGGAGGCCGGGGAGCTACGAGCAGTACTTC.

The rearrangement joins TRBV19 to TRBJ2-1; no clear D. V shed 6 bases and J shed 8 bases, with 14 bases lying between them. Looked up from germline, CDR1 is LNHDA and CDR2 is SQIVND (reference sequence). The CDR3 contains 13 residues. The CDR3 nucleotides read TGTGCCAGTAGACGAATCGGGTACGATGAGCAGTTCTTC. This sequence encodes CASRRIGYDEQFF.